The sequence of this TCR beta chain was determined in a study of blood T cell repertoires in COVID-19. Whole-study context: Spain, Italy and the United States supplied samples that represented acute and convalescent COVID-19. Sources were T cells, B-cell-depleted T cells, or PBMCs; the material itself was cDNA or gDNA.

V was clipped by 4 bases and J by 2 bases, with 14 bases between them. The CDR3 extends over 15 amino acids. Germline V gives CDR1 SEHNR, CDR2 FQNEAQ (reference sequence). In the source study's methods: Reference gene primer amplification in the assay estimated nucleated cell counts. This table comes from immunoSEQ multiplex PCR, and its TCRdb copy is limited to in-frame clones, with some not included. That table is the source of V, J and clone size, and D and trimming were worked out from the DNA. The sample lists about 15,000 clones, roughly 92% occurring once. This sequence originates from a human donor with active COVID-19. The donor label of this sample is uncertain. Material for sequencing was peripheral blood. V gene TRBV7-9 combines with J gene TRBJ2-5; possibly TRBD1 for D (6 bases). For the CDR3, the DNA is TGTGCCAGCAGCTCACAGGGTTGGTTGCAAGAGACCCAGTACTTC. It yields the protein CASSSQGWLQETQYF.